This paragraph covers one T cell receptor beta chain sequence. Its specificity is unknown. The cohort excluded patients with autoimmune disease history or systemic immunosuppression. Profiling relied on immunoSEQ multiplex PCR, and the TCRdb table lists in-frame clones only, not all of them. Found here are about 87,000 clones, approximately 87% of them singletons; the top ten hold roughly 1.5%. This entry is derived from a study of OX40 agonist ivuxolimab in advanced cancers. Study-level information: Averaging roughly 60 years in age, with a range of about 23 to 79, the cohort was about 83% male. General study points: In CD8+ T cells, expanded clones were on average more numerous than in CD4+.

This CDR3 has 12 residues. The V end was cut by 5 bases, the J end by 8 bases, with 10 bases between. Germline CDR1 SNHLY, CDR2 FYNNEI. V and J are TRBV2 and TRBJ1-5, with D perhaps matching TRBD1 (5 bases). The sequenced sample was CD4+ or CD8+ T cells sorted from blood, obtained in a trial of the OX40 agonist ivuxolimab. The receptor comes from an adult with an advanced solid tumor such as melanoma, head and neck, liver or kidney cancer. The CDR3 sequence is CASSPTGEPQHF. CDR3 bases: TGTGCCAGCAGTCCTACGGGGGAGCCCCAGCATTTT.